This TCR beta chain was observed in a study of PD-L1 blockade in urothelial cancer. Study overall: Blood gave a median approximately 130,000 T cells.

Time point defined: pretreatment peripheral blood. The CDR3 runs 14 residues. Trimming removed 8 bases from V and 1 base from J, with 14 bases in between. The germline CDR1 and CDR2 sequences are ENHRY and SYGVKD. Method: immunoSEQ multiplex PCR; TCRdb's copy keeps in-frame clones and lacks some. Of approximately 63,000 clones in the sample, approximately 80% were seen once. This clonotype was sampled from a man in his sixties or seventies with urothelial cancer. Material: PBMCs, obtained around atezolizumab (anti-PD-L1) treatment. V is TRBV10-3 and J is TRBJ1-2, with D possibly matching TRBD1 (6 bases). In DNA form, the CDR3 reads TGTGCCATCGACGAAGAGGACAGTAACTATGGCTACACCTTC. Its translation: CAIDEEDSNYGYTF.